Shown below are 16 T cell receptor beta chains from a single sample sequenced in a study of Ad26.COV2.S vaccination and SARS-CoV-2 variants. Treatment denoted: 15 to 20 received Ad26.COV2.S at low or high dose, single or two shots; several received placebo; per-sample allocation not given. Specimen acquisition occurred on day 63 following the initial vaccine or placebo injection. The repertoire was sequenced with immunoSEQ multiplex PCR; TCRdb's copy has only in-frame clones and lacks some. The sample records hundreds of thousands of clones, around 87% being singletons. Material: peripheral blood, obtained in a trial of Ad26.COV2.S vaccine versus placebo. Receptor source: a person between 18 and 60 years old who received the Ad26.COV2.S COVID-19 vaccine or a placebo.

The V call is TRBV4-3, the J call TRBJ2-7; D remains ambiguous. Trimming cost V 2 bases and J 6 bases, with 17 bases left between them. Germline V gene data show CDR1 as LGHNA and CDR2 as YSLEER. The CDR3 runs 15 residues. Written as DNA, the CDR3 is TGCGCCAGCAGCCAAAGTTGGGTGGGCGGTAGCGAGCAGTACTTC. This sequence encodes CASSQSWVGGSEQYF.

V and J are TRBV7-9 and TRBJ1-1, with TRBD1 as a possible D gene (6 bases). V gave up 2 bases and J gave up 3 bases, with 10 bases separating them. The CDR3 spans 14 residues. The germline CDR1 and CDR2 sequences are SEHNR and FQNEAQ (reference sequence). CDR3 residues: CASSLQGWDTEAFF. CDR3 DNA sequence: TGTGCCAGCAGCTTACAGGGGTGGGACACTGAAGCTTTCTTT.

V is TRBV14 and J is TRBJ1-4; tentative D call: TRBD1 (6 bases). The CDR3 contains 16 residues. The V gene lost 2 bases and the J gene lost 0 bases, with 10 bases spanning the gap. Germline V gene lookup returns CDR1 SGHDN and CDR2 FVKESK. The CDR3 DNA is TGTGCCAGCAGCCAACCCACAGGGTCAACTAATGAAAAACTGTTTTTT. Translating gives CASSQPTGSTNEKLFF. Using reference TRBV14 and TRBJ1-4 for the parts outside the CDR3, the full variable domain is EAGVTQFPSHSVIEKGQTVTLRCDPISGHDNLYWYRRVMGKEIKFLLHFVKESKQDESGMPNNRFLAERTGGTYSTLKVQPAELEDSGVYFCASSQPTGSTNEKLFFGSGTQLSVL.

This chain joins TRBV7-8 and TRBJ1-1, with TRBD1 as a possible D gene (5 bases). The germline V and J ends were trimmed by 1 base and 1 base, with 16 bases remaining between them. The germline gives CDR1 SGHVS, CDR2 FQNEAQ. The CDR3 contains 17 residues. The CDR3 loop reads CASSLEWFSGTNTEAFF. CDR3 bases: TGTGCCAGCAGCTTAGAGTGGTTTTCAGGGACGAACACTGAAGCTTTCTTT.

The chain carries TRBV3-1 (or the pseudogene TRBV3-2) and TRBJ2-7; possibly TRBD1 for D (5 bases). CDR3 length equals 16 residues. V lost 0 bases and J lost 2, with 14 bases in between. Germline CDR1 is LGHDT and CDR2 is YNNKEL (reference sequence). The CDR3 nucleotides read TGTGCCAGCAGCCAAGATCATGTGACAGTCGCCTACGAGCAGTACTTC. Protein product: CASSQDHVTVAYEQYF.

This CDR3 is CAISESGQSKYF. The CDR3 region has the DNA TGTGCCATCAGTGAGTCGGGACAGTCCAAGTACTTC. J is TRBJ2-4 and V is TRBV10-3; TRBD1 agrees at 7 bases. The CDR3 spans 12 residues. Germline values: CDR1 ENHRY, CDR2 SYGVKD. The trim removed 0 bases at V and 14 bases at J, leaving 4 bases unmatched.

The J gene is TRBJ2-1, the V gene TRBV12-3 or TRBV12-4; D unclear. The CDR3 has 11 amino acids. V gave up 8 bases and J gave up 1 base, with 3 bases separating them. The CDR3 spells CASSSYNEQFF. CDR3 coding DNA: TGTGCCAGCTCGTCCTACAATGAGCAGTTCTTC.

The rearrangement uses TRBV6-5 and TRBJ1-1; weak D call: TRBD1 (6 bases). Germline CDR1 and CDR2: MNHEY and SVGAGI. This CDR3 region has 15 residues. V was trimmed by 7 bases and J by 3 bases, leaving 18 bases between them. The CDR3 protein is CASIRNNRVYTEAFF. CDR3 bases: TGTGCCAGCATCAGAAACAACAGGGTCTACACTGAAGCTTTCTTT.

The chain has TRBV6-4 and TRBJ2-3; D gene unclear. This CDR3 has 15 amino acids. Per the germline V gene, CDR1 is MRHNA and CDR2 is SNTAGT. V was cut by 0 bases and J by 3 bases, with 10 bases left in between. In DNA form, the CDR3 reads TGTGCCAGCAGTGACTCGAAGTTCGCGACAGATACGCAGTATTTT. As protein: CASSDSKFATDTQYF.

The CDR3 DNA reads as TGCGCCAGCAGCCTGGTCTCGGCGGCCGGGGAGCTGTTTTTT. It translates to CASSLVSAAGELFF. The chain employs TRBV5-1 and TRBJ2-2; D not resolved. Between the trimmed V and J ends, which lost 4 bases and 6 bases, there was a span of 13 bases. Germline V gene sequence: CDR1 SGHRS, CDR2 YFSETQ. The CDR3 consists of 14 residues.

The V call is TRBV5-1, the J call TRBJ1-4; TRBD1 might be the D (6 bases). The germline gives CDR1 SGHRS, CDR2 YFSETQ. CDR3 size: 16 residues. The V end was cut by 4 bases, the J end by 6 bases, with 19 bases between. The CDR3 spells CASSSRTVRQDEKLFF. The CDR3 DNA reads as TGCGCCAGCAGCAGTAGGACAGTTCGGCAGGATGAAAAACTGTTTTTT. The full variable domain, in which reference TRBV5-1 and TRBJ1-4 provide the parts outside the CDR3, is KAGVTQTPRYLIKTRGQQVTLSCSPISGHRSVSWYQQTPGQGLQFLFEYFSETQRNKGNFPGRFSGRQFSNSRSEMNVSTLELGDSALYLCASSSRTVRQDEKLFFGSGTQLSVL.

This rearrangement joins TRBV7-2 to TRBJ1-3, with 7 nucleotides matching TRBD1. V was clipped by 6 bases and J by 3 bases; unmatched bases: 11. This CDR3 has 16 residues. Germline assignment: CDR1 SGHTA and CDR2 FQGNSA. Written as DNA, the CDR3 is TGTGCCAGCAGTTATAAGACAGGGTCCATTGGAAACACCATATATTTT. Translated, it gives CASSYKTGSIGNTIYF. The variable domain in full, completed from reference TRBV7-2 and TRBJ1-3, reads GAGVSQSPSNKVTEKGKDVELRCDPISGHTALYWYRQSLGQGLEFLIYFQGNSAPDKSGLPSDRFSAERTGGSVSTLTIQRTQQEDSAVYLCASSYKTGSIGNTIYFGEGSWLTVV.

This rearrangement joins TRBV6-5 to TRBJ2-4; 9 positions match TRBD1. In germline, CDR1 is MNHEY, CDR2 SVGAGI. This CDR3 region has 15 residues. V lost 5 bases and J lost 1; bases outside the gene matches: 3. The CDR3 nucleotides are TGTGCCAGCAGTACAACAGGGGGCGCCAAAAACATTCAGTACTTC. This gives the protein CASSTTGGAKNIQYF.

The chain carries TRBV11-3 and TRBJ2-5; a possible D gene is TRBD1 (5 bases). Germline V lookup: CDR1 SGHNT, CDR2 YENEEA. Trimming left V 5 bases short and J 2 bases short, with 15 bases between. The CDR3 is 15 amino acids. The CDR3 nucleotides read TGTGCCAGCAGCCCGCACCAGGGTCAGCAAGAGACCCAGTACTTC. The encoded protein is CASSPHQGQQETQYF. Together with reference TRBV11-3 and TRBJ2-5, the CDR3 gives the full variable domain: EAGVVQSPRYKIIEKKQPVAFWCNPISGHNTLYWYLQNLGQGPELLIRYENEEAVDDSQLPKDRFSAERLKGVDSTLKIQPAELGDSAVYLCASSPHQGQQETQYFGPGTRLLVL.

This rearrangement joins TRBV11-2 to TRBJ2-3; D uncertain. There are 15 residues in the CDR3. In germline, CDR1 is SGHAT, CDR2 FQNNGV. The V and J ends lost 7 bases and 0 bases respectively, with 14 bases between them. This CDR3 reads CASTRQDLSTDTQYF. CDR3 DNA: TGTGCCAGCACCCGTCAGGACCTTAGCACAGATACGCAGTATTTT.

As DNA, the CDR3 is TGTGCCAGCCAGCTACTGCCCGGGGCAACGGACAACATATATTTT. Amino acid sequence: CASQLLPGATDNIYF. This chain joins TRBV18 and TRBJ1-3; D might be TRBD1 (5 bases). The CDR3 totals 15 residues. Deletions cut 8 bases from V and 12 bases from J, with 26 bases between. The germline V gene encodes CDR1 KGHSH and CDR2 LQKENI.